This passage covers 15 T cell receptor beta chains from one sample sequenced in a study of blood T cells in healthy people across ages. Primed by a sample-barcoded 5' primer and a J-beta primer mix, a second PCR proceeded for 7 to 11 cycles. One entry per CDR3 protein, called by TCRdb with MiXCR from the 5' RACE reads. The sample has about 800,000 distinct CDR3 sequences, around 25% seen once. This sample also belongs to another study, concerning T cells of mothers and their children.

Sequencing was performed on blood. All receptors come from a boy under 18 in good health.

With respect to this clonotype: The final CDR3 position lacks the conserved phenylalanine or tryptophan, pointing to a likely read error. The CDR3 DNA reads as TGCAGCGTTGTGGAGGGGACAGGGAGGTTCTATGGCTACACCCTC. It is translated as CSVVEGTGRFYGYTL. The J gene is TRBJ1-2, the V gene TRBV29-1; 9 nucleotides line up with TRBD1. With 4 bases clipped from V and 4 bases from J, the junction kept 10 bases outside the gene matches. CDR3 size: 15 residues. Germline CDR1 SQVTM, CDR2 ANQGSEA.

The chain is built from TRBV11-1 and TRBJ2-5, with 9 bases that match TRBD1. The V gene end was trimmed by 4 bases and the J gene end by 5 bases; junction bases not matched to a gene: 11. There are 16 residues in the CDR3. Germline lookup yields CDR1 SGHAT and CDR2 FQDESV (reference sequence). The CDR3 is CASSWNPQGAEETQYF. The CDR3 DNA follows: TGTGCCAGCAGCTGGAACCCACAGGGGGCCGAGGAGACCCAGTACTTC. Supplemented by reference TRBV11-1 and TRBJ2-5, the full variable domain reads EAEVAQSPRYKITEKSQAVAFWCDPISGHATLYWYRQILGQGPELLVQFQDESVVDDSQLPKDRFSAERLKGVDSTLKIQPAELGDSAMYLCASSWNPQGAEETQYFGPGTRLLVL.

This clonotype was observed a handful of times. V gene TRBV7-9 combines with J gene TRBJ2-7, with unresolved D. Per germline, CDR1 SEHNR and CDR2 FQNEAQ (reference sequence). V lost 5 bases to trimming and J lost 0 bases, with 11 bases between them. The CDR3 consists of 14 residues. CDR3 in DNA: TGTGCCAGCAGCCTTCACATGAGCTCCTACGAGCAGTACTTC. This encodes CASSLHMSSYEQYF.

This clonotype was counted at least ten times. This rearrangement joins TRBV4-1 to TRBJ2-3; TRBD2 matches at 14 bases. The junction had 7 bases not matched to a gene; V was cut back by 4 bases and J by 4 bases. CDR1 is MGHRA, CDR2 YSYEKL, per germline. The CDR3 spans 17 residues. The CDR3 DNA follows: TGCGCCAGCAGCCCTCACAAGGGACTAGCGGGAGCAGATACGCAGTATTTT. It yields the protein CASSPHKGLAGADTQYF.

The chain couples TRBV20-1 to TRBJ2-1; 11 bases map to TRBD1. The CDR3 has 18 amino acids. Germline-derived CDR1 and CDR2 are DFQATT and SNEGSKA (reference sequence). J lost 0 bases, V lost 6 bases, and 13 bases had no gene match. This CDR3 reads CSALAGQGALSSYNEQFF. The DNA for the CDR3 is TGCAGTGCCTTGGCAGGACAGGGGGCCCTTAGCTCCTACAATGAGCAGTTCTTC.

The genes are TRBV7-9 and TRBJ1-5, with no clear D. Trimming removed 5 bases from V and 11 bases from J, with 10 bases in between. Looked up from germline, CDR1 is SEHNR and CDR2 is FQNEAQ (reference sequence). The CDR3 totals 11 residues. CDR3 sequence (DNA): TGTGCCAGCAGCGGTGATTCGACCCAGCATTTT. It yields the protein CASSGDSTQHF.

The rearrangement uses TRBV7-9 and TRBJ1-4, with D uncertain. Looked up from germline, CDR1 is SEHNR and CDR2 is FQNEAQ (reference sequence). V gave up 5 bases and J gave up 4 bases, with 14 bases separating them. The CDR3 runs 15 residues. This CDR3 is CASSPPGMSNEKLFF. CDR3 in DNA: TGTGCCAGCAGCCCGCCGGGAATGAGTAATGAAAAACTGTTTTTT.

This clonotype was observed a few times. The genes are TRBV15 and TRBJ2-5, with D tentatively TRBD1 (5 bases). V was trimmed by 1 base and J by 3 bases, leaving 18 bases between them. Germline-derived CDR1 and CDR2 are LNHNV and YYDKDF (reference sequence). This CDR3 spans 17 amino acids. The CDR3 spells CATSRGVRVGSEETQYF. The DNA for the CDR3 is TGTGCCACCAGCAGAGGAGTCAGGGTCGGCAGCGAAGAGACCCAGTACTTC.

This clonotype was seen a handful of times. V and J are TRBV5-1 and TRBJ1-6, with 9 bases matching TRBD1. This CDR3 has 15 amino acids. Germline V gene lookup returns CDR1 SGHRS and CDR2 YFSETQ. The V and J ends lost 3 bases and 7 bases, in that order; junction bases with no gene match: 5. The CDR3 loop is CASSYDRGGNSPLHF. As DNA, the CDR3 is TGCGCCAGCAGCTATGACAGGGGGGGGAATTCACCCCTCCACTTT.

This clonotype was detected only a few times. This sequence joins TRBV28 and TRBJ1-4; 7 bases are shared with TRBD1. Trimming cost V 7 bases and J 0 bases; bases outside gene matches: 11. Germline values: CDR1 MDHEN, CDR2 SYDVKM. The CDR3 is 17 residues long. The CDR3 here is CASTQTGLRATNEKLFF. The CDR3 DNA follows: TGTGCCAGCACCCAGACAGGGTTAAGGGCAACTAATGAAAAACTGTTTTTT.

This clonotype showed up just a few times. This chain joins TRBV11-2 and TRBJ1-6; tentative D call: TRBD1 (5 bases). This CDR3 is built from 15 residues. The germline V and J ends were trimmed by 5 bases and 5 bases, with 13 bases remaining between them. Germline CDR1 reads SGHAT; CDR2 reads FQNNGV. As DNA, the CDR3 is TGTGCCAGCAGCGACGGACATCCCGATAATTCACCCCTCCACTTT. Translating gives CASSDGHPDNSPLHF.

The J gene is TRBJ1-2, the V gene TRBV20-1; 7 bases map to TRBD1. The V gene's germline CDR1 is DFQATT and CDR2 SNEGSKA (reference sequence). The CDR3 runs 12 residues. V shed 5 bases and J 8 bases; nucleotides not matched to a gene: 8. CDR3 sequence (DNA): TGCAGTGCTGAGGGGGCTCTCGACGGCTACACCTTC. Residues: CSAEGALDGYTF.

The rearrangement links TRBV12-3 or TRBV12-4 to TRBJ1-1; D call uncertain. The CDR3 runs to 16 residues. Trimming stripped 5 bases from V and 1 base from J, with 17 bases between. DNA of the CDR3: TGTGCCAGCAGTCCGCGTCGGTGGGCCTCGAACACTGAAGCTTTCTTT. Encoded protein: CASSPRRWASNTEAFF.

J is TRBJ2-6 and V is TRBV20-1; tentatively, D is TRBD1 or TRBD2 (5 bases each). V gave up 3 bases and J gave up 1 base, with 13 bases separating them. The germline V gene encodes CDR1 DFQATT and CDR2 SNEGSKA (reference sequence). The CDR3 runs 16 residues. The CDR3 is CSASRGAGSGANVLTF. The CDR3 DNA is TGCAGTGCTAGTAGAGGGGCCGGGTCTGGGGCCAACGTCCTGACTTTC.

This chain uses TRBV3-1 with TRBJ2-4; 7 bases map to TRBD2. The CDR3 extends over 15 amino acids. V was clipped by 4 bases and J by 3 bases; unmatched bases: 6. The V gene's germline CDR1 is LGHDT and CDR2 YNNKEL (reference sequence). CDR3 nucleotide sequence: TGTGCCAGCAGCCTTCCGGGCGGGGGCAAAAACATTCAGTACTTC. Translated, it gives CASSLPGGGKNIQYF.